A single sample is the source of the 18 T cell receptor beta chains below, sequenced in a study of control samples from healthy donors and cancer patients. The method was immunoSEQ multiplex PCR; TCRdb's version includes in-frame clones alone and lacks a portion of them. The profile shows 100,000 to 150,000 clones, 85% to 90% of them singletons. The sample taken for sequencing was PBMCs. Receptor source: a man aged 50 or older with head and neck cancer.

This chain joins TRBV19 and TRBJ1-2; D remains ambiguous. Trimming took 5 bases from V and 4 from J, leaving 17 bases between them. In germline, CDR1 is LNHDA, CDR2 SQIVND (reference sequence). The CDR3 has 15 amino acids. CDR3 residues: CASSLTGRRSYGYTF. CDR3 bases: TGTGCCAGTAGTCTGACCGGCAGAAGATCCTATGGCTACACCTTC.

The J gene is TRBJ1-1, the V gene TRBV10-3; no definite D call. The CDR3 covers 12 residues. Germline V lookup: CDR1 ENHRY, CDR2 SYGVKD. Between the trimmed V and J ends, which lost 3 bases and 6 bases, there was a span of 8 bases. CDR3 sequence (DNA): TGTGCCATCAGTGATAACAGCCCTGAAGCTTTCTTT. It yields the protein CAISDNSPEAFF.

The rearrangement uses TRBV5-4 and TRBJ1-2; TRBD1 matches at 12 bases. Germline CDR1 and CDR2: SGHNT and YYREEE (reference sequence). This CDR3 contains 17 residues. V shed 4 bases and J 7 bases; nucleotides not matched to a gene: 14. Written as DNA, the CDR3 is TGTGCCAGCAGCCGGGGGCGACCCGGGACAGGGGGCTCTGGCTACACCTTC. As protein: CASSRGRPGTGGSGYTF.

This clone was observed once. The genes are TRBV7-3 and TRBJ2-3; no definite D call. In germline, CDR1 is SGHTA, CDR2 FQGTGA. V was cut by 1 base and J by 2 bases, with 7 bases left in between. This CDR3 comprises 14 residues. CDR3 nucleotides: TGTGCCAGCAGCTTAAGGATGTCCACAGATACGCAGTATTTT. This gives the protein CASSLRMSTDTQYF.

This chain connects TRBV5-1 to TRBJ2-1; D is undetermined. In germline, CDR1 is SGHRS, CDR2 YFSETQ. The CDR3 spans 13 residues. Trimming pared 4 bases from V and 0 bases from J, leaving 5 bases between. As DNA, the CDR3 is TGCGCCAGCAGCCCCGACTCCTACAATGAGCAGTTCTTC. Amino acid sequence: CASSPDSYNEQFF.

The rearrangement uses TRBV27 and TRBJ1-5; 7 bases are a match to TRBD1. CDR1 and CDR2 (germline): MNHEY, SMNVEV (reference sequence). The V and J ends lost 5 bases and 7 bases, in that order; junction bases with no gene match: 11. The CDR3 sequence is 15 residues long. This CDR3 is CASSITTGFGQPQHF. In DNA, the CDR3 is TGTGCCAGCAGTATAACGACAGGGTTCGGGCAGCCCCAGCATTTT.

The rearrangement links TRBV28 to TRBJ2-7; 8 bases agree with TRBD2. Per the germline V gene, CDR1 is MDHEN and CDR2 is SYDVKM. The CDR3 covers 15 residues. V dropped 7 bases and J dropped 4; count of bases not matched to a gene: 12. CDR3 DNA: TGTGCCAGCACTCTCACCAGCGGGAGCTCATACGAGCAGTACTTC. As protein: CASTLTSGSSYEQYF.

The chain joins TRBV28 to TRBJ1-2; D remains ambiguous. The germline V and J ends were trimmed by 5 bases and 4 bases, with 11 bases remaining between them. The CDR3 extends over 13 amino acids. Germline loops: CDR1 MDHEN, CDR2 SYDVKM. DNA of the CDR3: TGTGCCAGCAGTCGACATGACTTCTATGGCTACACCTTC. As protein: CASSRHDFYGYTF.

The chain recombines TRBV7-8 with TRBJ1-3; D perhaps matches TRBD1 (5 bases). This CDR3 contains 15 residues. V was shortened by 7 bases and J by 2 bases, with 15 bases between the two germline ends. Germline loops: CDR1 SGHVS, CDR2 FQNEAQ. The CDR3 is CASTPGGETGNTIYF. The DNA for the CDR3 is TGTGCCAGCACCCCCGGGGGGGAAACTGGAAACACCATATATTTT.

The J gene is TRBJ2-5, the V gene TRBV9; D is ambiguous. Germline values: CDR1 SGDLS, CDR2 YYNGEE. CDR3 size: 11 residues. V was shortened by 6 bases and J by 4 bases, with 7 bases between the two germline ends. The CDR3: CASIPGETQYF. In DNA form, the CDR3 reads TGTGCCAGCATCCCTGGAGAGACCCAGTACTTC. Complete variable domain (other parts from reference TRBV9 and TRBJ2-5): DSGVTQTPKHLITATGQRVTLRCSPRSGDLSVYWYQQSLDQGLQFLIQYYNGEERAKGNILERFSAQQFPDLHSELNLSSLELGDSALYFCASIPGETQYFGPGTRLLVL.

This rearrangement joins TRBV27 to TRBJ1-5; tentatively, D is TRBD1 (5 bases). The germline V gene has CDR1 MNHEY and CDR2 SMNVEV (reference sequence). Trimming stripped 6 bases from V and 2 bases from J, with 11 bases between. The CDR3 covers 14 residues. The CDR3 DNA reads TGTGCCAGCAGCCACGACAGCCGCAATCAGCCCCAGCATTTT. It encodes CASSHDSRNQPQHF.

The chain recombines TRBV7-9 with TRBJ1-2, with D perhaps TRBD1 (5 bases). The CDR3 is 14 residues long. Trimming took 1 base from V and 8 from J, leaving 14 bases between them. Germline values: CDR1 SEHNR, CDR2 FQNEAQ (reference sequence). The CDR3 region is CASSLDRDPDGYTF. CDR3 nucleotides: TGTGCCAGCAGCTTAGATAGGGACCCGGACGGCTACACCTTC.

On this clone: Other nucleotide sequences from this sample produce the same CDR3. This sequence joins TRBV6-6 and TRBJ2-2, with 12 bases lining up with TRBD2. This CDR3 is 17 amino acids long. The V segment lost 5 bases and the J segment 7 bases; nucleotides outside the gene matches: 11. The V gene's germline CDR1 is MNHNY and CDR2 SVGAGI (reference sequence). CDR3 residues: CASSRLLAGGHGGELFF. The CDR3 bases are TGTGCCAGCAGTCGTTTGCTAGCGGGAGGGCATGGCGGGGAGCTGTTTTTT.

The CDR3 bases are TGTGCCAGCAGCTTAGAAGTGACAGGAAAGCAGTTCTTC. It translates to CASSLEVTGKQFF. The V gene is TRBV11-2, the J gene TRBJ2-1; D possibly corresponds to TRBD1 (6 bases). V lost 0 bases and J 11 bases, leaving 11 bases between the germline ends. The CDR3 has 13 amino acids. Germline CDR1 is SGHAT and CDR2 is FQNNGV.

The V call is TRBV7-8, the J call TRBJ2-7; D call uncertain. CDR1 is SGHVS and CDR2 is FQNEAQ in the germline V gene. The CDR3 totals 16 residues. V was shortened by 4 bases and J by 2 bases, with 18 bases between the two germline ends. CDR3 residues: CASSSHRRGTTYEQYF. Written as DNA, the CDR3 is TGTGCCAGCAGCTCACACCGGCGCGGCACCACCTACGAGCAGTACTTC.

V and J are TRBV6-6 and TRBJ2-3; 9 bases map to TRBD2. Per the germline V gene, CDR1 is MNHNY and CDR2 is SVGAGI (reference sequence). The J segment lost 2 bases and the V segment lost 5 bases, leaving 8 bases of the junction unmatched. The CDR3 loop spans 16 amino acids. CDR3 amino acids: CASSQGTSWYTDTQYF. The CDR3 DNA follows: TGTGCCAGCAGTCAAGGGACTAGCTGGTACACAGATACGCAGTATTTT.

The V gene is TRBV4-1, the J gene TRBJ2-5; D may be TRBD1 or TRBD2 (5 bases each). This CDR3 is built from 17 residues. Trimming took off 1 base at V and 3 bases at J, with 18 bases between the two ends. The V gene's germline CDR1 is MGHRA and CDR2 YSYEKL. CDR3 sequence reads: CASSQAFDSRGKETQYF. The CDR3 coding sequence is TGCGCCAGCAGCCAAGCGTTCGATAGTCGGGGCAAAGAGACCCAGTACTTC.

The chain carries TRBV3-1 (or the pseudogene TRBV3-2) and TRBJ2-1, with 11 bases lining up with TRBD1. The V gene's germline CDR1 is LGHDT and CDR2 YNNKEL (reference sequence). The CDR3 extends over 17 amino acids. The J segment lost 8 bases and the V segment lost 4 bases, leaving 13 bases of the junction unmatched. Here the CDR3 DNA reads TGTGCCAGCAGCCCTCTGGCCGGACAGGGGGCGCCGGATGAGCAGTTCTTC. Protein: CASSPLAGQGAPDEQFF.